The rows below give T cell receptor beta chains drawn from one sample of a study of shared clonotypes between healthy human individuals. The data were produced by immunoSEQ multiplex PCR, yet TCRdb's version contains in-frame clones alone and is incomplete. The table shows under 850,000 clones, with approximately 72% occurring only once. Sequenced: memory CD4+ T cells sorted from blood. The receptors stem from a woman aged 25-40 years in good health. Each CDR3 is given with its conserved first and last residue. A D gene is named only where the DNA matches it firmly. Size tells how often a clone was seen (once, few, many) or the class of an expanded clone, and some rows leave it out.

D	V	size	J	CDR3	DNA
-	TRBV19	-	TRBJ2-3	CASSKGLGEVDTQYF	TGTGCCAGTAGTAAGGGTTTGGGGGAGGTGGATACGCAGTATTTT
-	TRBV5-1	-	TRBJ2-7	CASRMEYEQYF	TGCGCCAGCCGTATGGAGTACGAGCAGTACTTC
TRBD2	TRBV10-2	-	TRBJ2-1	CATRLAGDNEQFF	TGCGCCACCCGACTAGCGGGGGACAATGAGCAGTTCTTC
-	TRBV6-5	-	TRBJ2-3	CASRGSQRDTQYF	TGTGCCAGCAGGGGCAGTCAGCGAGATACGCAGTATTTT
TRBD1	TRBV6-5	-	TRBJ1-1	CASSLTGGRTEAFF	TGTGCCAGCAGCTTGACAGGGGGTCGCACTGAAGCTTTCTTT
TRBD2	TRBV6-5	many	TRBJ2-3	CASSHGIAGDTQYF	TGTGCCAGCAGTCACGGGATAGCGGGAGATACGCAGTATTTT
-	TRBV5-1	many	TRBJ1-4	CASSLASTNEKLFF	TGCGCCAGCAGCTTGGCATCAACTAATGAAAAACTGTTTTTT
TRBD1	TRBV2	-	TRBJ1-1	CASSRTGGWTEAFF	TGTGCCAGCAGTAGGACAGGGGGTTGGACTGAAGCTTTCTTT
-	TRBV5-1	-	TRBJ2-1	CASSPVTSYEQFF	TGCGCCAGCAGCCCGGTGACTAGTTATGAGCAGTTCTTC
TRBD1	TRBV16	-	TRBJ1-5	CASSPRQGVNQPQHF	TGTGCCAGCAGCCCACGACAGGGGGTGAATCAGCCCCAGCATTTT
TRBD1	TRBV5-4	-	TRBJ2-7	CASSLGTGLSYEQYF	TGTGCCAGCAGCTTGGGGACAGGGTTATCCTACGAGCAGTACTTC
-	TRBV18	-	TRBJ2-3	CASSPLRDGPMDTQYF	TGTGCCAGCTCACCGCTCCGGGACGGGCCCATGGATACGCAGTATTTT
-	TRBV27	-	TRBJ1-2	CASSLDVGRSYGYTF	TGTGCCAGCAGTTTAGATGTCGGACGTTCCTATGGCTACACCTTC